The subject of this entry is one TCR beta chain. Its antigen is unknown. The sample originates from a study of spatial heterogeneity in lung cancer. Study conclusions and caveats: Counts of expanded alpha and beta TCRs within tumors tracked the tumor nonsynonymous mutation count.

Time point in this sample: sample taken at primary tumor resection. On each TCR cDNA molecule, a unique molecular identifier was present. TCRdb recomputed calls from the 5' RACE reads with MiXCR, one row per CDR3 protein. The table lists around 10,000 distinct CDR3 sequences, 5.5% to 7% of them singletons. Trimming cost V 6 bases and J 5 bases; bases outside gene matches: 7. CDR1 and CDR2 from the germline V gene are SNHLY and FYNNEI. The CDR3 totals 16 residues. The gene calls are TRBV2 and TRBJ2-2; 12 nucleotides align to TRBD1. The source material was lung tumor tissue, sampled at surgery. The sequence derives from a female donor with early-stage non-small cell lung cancer. The CDR3 DNA is TGTGCCAGCAGCTCCGGGACAGGGGGCGGGACCGGGGAGCTGTTTTTT. This encodes CASSSGTGGGTGELFF. The full variable domain, with the rest looked up from reference TRBV2 and TRBJ2-2, is EPEVTQTPSHQVTQMGQEVILRCVPISNHLYFYWYRQILGQKVEFLVSFYNNEISEKSEIFDDQFSVERPDGSNFTLKIRSTKLEDSAMYFCASSSGTGGGTGELFFGEGSRLTVL.